These 23 T cell receptor beta chains originate from one sample sequenced in a study of T cells in Graves' hyperthyroidism and ophthalmopathy. TCR beta CDR3 region amplification was performed from RNA transcripts. HTBI primers were the set used in a first-round RT-PCR of the TCR CDR3. MiXCR, run by TCRdb on the multiplex PCR reads, gives a single entry per CDR3 protein. Of around 530,000 distinct CDR3 sequences in the sample, 17% were seen once. Sequencing was carried out using blood. The receptors were sampled from a woman under 30 with Graves' ophthalmopathy.

A few counts support this clonotype. The chain links TRBV4-1 to TRBJ2-6, with 9 bases aligning to TRBD1. Germline-derived CDR1 and CDR2 are MGHRA and YSYEKL. J gave up 2 bases and V 0 bases, and 11 bases lay outside the gene matches. CDR3 length: 20 residues. The CDR3 DNA reads as TGCGCCAGCAGCCAAGATGCGATTACAGGGGGCTTAGCTGGGGCCAACGTCCTGACTTTC. Translation gives CASSQDAITGGLAGANVLTF.

This clonotype was recorded many times. DNA for the CDR3: TGTGCCAGCAGAGACTCTGGGGCCAACGTCCTGACTTTC. Protein sequence: CASRDSGANVLTF. The chain combines TRBV12-3 or TRBV12-4 with TRBJ2-6, with D uncertain. The CDR3 extends over 13 amino acids. Trimming removed 6 bases at V and 0 bases at J, with 3 bases between.

As for this clonotype: A clone one base away is much larger, so this may be a read error. The chain carries TRBV7-9 and TRBJ2-7; D not resolved. V was pared by 7 bases and J by 5 bases, with 12 bases between. Germline V CDR1 and CDR2: SEHNR, FQNEAQ (reference sequence). CDR3 length: 12 amino acids. CDR3 sequence (DNA): TGTGCCAGCAACCCCCGGGCCCACGAGCAGTACTTC. Translated, it gives CASNPRAHEQYF.

This clonotype was counted between two and nine times. The chain uses TRBV13 and TRBJ2-7; TRBD2 agrees at 9 bases. V shed 5 bases and J 5 bases; nucleotides not matched to a gene: 7. Per germline, CDR1 PRHDT and CDR2 FYEKMQ (reference sequence). The CDR3 loop spans 14 amino acids. In DNA form, the CDR3 reads TGTGCCAGCAGCCATAGCGGGAGTTCAAACGAGCAGTACTTC. Its translation: CASSHSGSSNEQYF.

This clonotype showed up many times. The chain couples TRBV28 to TRBJ1-5; maybe TRBD1 (6 bases). The CDR3 sequence is 14 residues long. The V gene lost 5 bases and the J gene lost 6 bases, with 14 bases spanning the gap. Germline V lookup: CDR1 MDHEN, CDR2 SYDVKM. The CDR3 reads CASSPRGQGQPQHF. The CDR3 DNA follows: TGTGCCAGCAGTCCTCGGGGGCAGGGTCAGCCCCAGCATTTT.

This clonotype showed up many times. The rearrangement uses TRBV30 and TRBJ1-1; D is unclear. The V end lost 8 bases, the J end lost 5 bases, and 24 bases lay between the germline ends. The CDR3 contains 15 residues. Germline CDR1 reads GTSNPN; CDR2 reads SVGIG (reference sequence). The CDR3 region is CAGLRMGLTRTEAFF. The CDR3 DNA reads as TGTGCCGGACTTCGGATGGGCCTCACTCGTACTGAAGCTTTCTTT.

This clonotype has at least ten counts. The chain couples TRBV18 to TRBJ1-1; D uncertain. Germline lookup yields CDR1 KGHSH and CDR2 LQKENI. The germline V and J ends were trimmed by 3 bases and 2 bases, with 7 bases remaining between them. The CDR3 consists of 13 residues. The CDR3, as DNA: TGTGCCAGCTCACCTAGTCATAACACTGAAGCTTTCTTT. This gives the protein CASSPSHNTEAFF.

This clonotype was found many times. V usage is TRBV30 and J usage is TRBJ1-2; D gene uncertain. The CDR3 runs 13 residues. The V end was cut by 3 bases, the J end by 9 bases, with 17 bases between. Looked up from germline, CDR1 is GTSNPN and CDR2 is SVGIG (reference sequence). The CDR3 protein is CAWRETGGMSYTF. In DNA, the CDR3 is TGTGCCTGGAGGGAGACTGGAGGGATGAGCTACACCTTC.

This clonotype was seen repeatedly, ten times or more. V and J are TRBV2 and TRBJ1-5, with TRBD1 matching 9 bases. V dropped 7 bases and J dropped 6; count of bases not matched to a gene: 10. The CDR3 totals 15 residues. Germline CDR1 SNHLY, CDR2 FYNNEI. CDR3 in DNA: TGTGCCAGCACGACACAGGGGGCCGCAGGTCAGCCCCAGCATTTT. Residues: CASTTQGAAGQPQHF.

This clonotype has at least ten counts. The chain links TRBV11-2 to TRBJ2-1; TRBD2 aligns across 11 bases. Losses at the gene ends were 3 bases for V and 5 bases for J; bases not matched to a gene: 6. In germline, CDR1 is SGHAT, CDR2 FQNNGV. CDR3 length: 16 amino acids. The CDR3: CASSFSSGRANNEQFF. CDR3 coding DNA: TGTGCCAGCAGCTTTAGTAGCGGGAGGGCAAACAATGAGCAGTTCTTC.

About this clonotype itself: Its ends do not fully match the called genes, so a read error is possible. J is TRBJ2-5 and V is TRBV20-1, with D unclear. Germline V CDR1 and CDR2: DFQATT, SNEGSKA (reference sequence). The CDR3 is 15 amino acids. Here the CDR3 DNA reads TGCAGTGCTAGAGATACTCACTTTCACCAAGAGACCCAGTGCTTC. Amino acids: CSARDTHFHQETQCF.

CDR3 bases: TGTGCCAGCACTGGATCTAGCTCCTACGAGCAGTACTTC. Translated: CASTGSSSYEQYF. The genes are TRBV27 and TRBJ2-7; D is uncertain. CDR1 MNHEY and CDR2 SMNVEV come from the germline V gene (reference sequence). The CDR3 spans 13 residues. Trimming stripped 7 bases from V and 0 bases from J, with 10 bases between.

The CDR3: CASRKREQFF. The DNA of the CDR3 is TGTGCCAGCAGGAAGCGGGAGCAGTTCTTC. V and J are TRBV7-8 and TRBJ2-1; TRBD2 might be the D (5 bases). Germline assignment: CDR1 SGHVS and CDR2 FQNEAQ. Trimming cost V 6 bases and J 10 bases, with 7 bases left between them. The CDR3 is 10 residues long.

Regarding this clonotype: This clone may be a read error of a much larger clone one base away. The J gene is TRBJ2-7, the V gene TRBV27; D may be TRBD1 (5 bases). Per the germline V gene, CDR1 is MNHEY and CDR2 is SMNVEV (reference sequence). This CDR3 has 14 residues. The CDR3 DNA reads TGTGCCAGCAGTTTCCCCGGACAACTCTACGAGCAGTGCTTC. Residues: CASSFPGQLYEQCF.

This clonotype was counted ten times or more. The chain is built from TRBV18 and TRBJ2-7, with 7 bases fitting TRBD1. This CDR3 has 15 residues. CDR1 is KGHSH and CDR2 is LQKENI in the germline V gene. Trimming removed 2 bases from V and 6 bases from J; junction bases left unmatched: 10. DNA of the CDR3: TGTGCCAGCTCACCAGGGACAGATAGCACTAGCGAGCAGTACTTC. The encoded protein is CASSPGTDSTSEQYF.

This clonotype was seen just once. A read error may explain this, as a much larger clone is one base away. The genes are TRBV3-1 and TRBJ2-3, with D possibly being TRBD2 (5 bases). The germline V gene has CDR1 LGHDT and CDR2 YNNKEL (reference sequence). Trimming shortened V by 10 bases and J by 3 bases, and 20 bases separated the two germline ends. CDR3 length: 15 amino acids. CDR3 protein: CANSHMREITDTQYF. For the CDR3, the DNA is TGTGCCAACAGTCATATGAGGGAGATAACAGATACGCAGTATTTT.

Many counts were recorded for this clonotype. The rearrangement joins TRBV7-9 to TRBJ2-2; 8 bases align to TRBD2. The CDR3 extends over 16 amino acids. Germline trimming cut 5 bases from V and 5 bases from J; bases unmatched to any gene: 10. Germline CDR1 SEHNR, CDR2 FQNEAQ (reference sequence). DNA for the CDR3: TGTGCCAGCAGCCTCTCCGGGACTAGGCCTACCGGGGAGCTGTTTTTT. Its protein is CASSLSGTRPTGELFF. Full variable domain (outside the CDR3, taken from reference TRBV7-9 and TRBJ2-2): DTGVSQNPRHKITKRGQNVTFRCDPISEHNRLYWYRQTLGQGPEFLTYFQNEAQLEKSRLLSDRFSAERPKGSFSTLEIQRTEQGDSAMYLCASSLSGTRPTGELFFGEGSRLTVL.

This clonotype was recorded at least ten times. The chain has TRBV6-1 and TRBJ2-7; TRBD1 might be the D (5 bases). This CDR3 is built from 14 residues. Trimming left V 2 bases short and J 3 bases short, with 11 bases between. Per the germline V gene, CDR1 is MNHNS and CDR2 is SASEGT. CDR3 sequence: CASSEMGQLYEQYF. Written as DNA, the CDR3 is TGTGCCAGCAGTGAAATGGGGCAGCTCTACGAGCAGTACTTC.

In this sample, this clonotype turned up many times. The chain is built from TRBV5-4 and TRBJ2-1, with unresolved D. CDR1 SGHNT and CDR2 YYREEE come from the germline V gene (reference sequence). The V end was cut by 0 bases, the J end by 8 bases, with 9 bases between. This CDR3 contains 13 residues. This CDR3 is CASSLVGNDEQFF. CDR3 DNA sequence: TGTGCCAGCAGCTTGGTGGGTAATGATGAGCAGTTCTTC.

This clonotype was recorded at least ten times. The chain employs TRBV28 and TRBJ2-7; no definite D call. CDR1 and CDR2 from the germline V gene are MDHEN and SYDVKM. This CDR3 comprises 10 residues. V lost 7 bases and J 3 bases, leaving 4 bases between the germline ends. The CDR3 region is CASMGYEQYF. The CDR3 DNA reads as TGTGCCAGCATGGGCTACGAGCAGTACTTC.

This sequence joins TRBV27 and TRBJ2-1; maybe TRBD2 (6 bases). Germline V lookup: CDR1 MNHEY, CDR2 SMNVEV (reference sequence). The V end was cut by 1 base, the J end by 3 bases, with 16 bases between. The CDR3 loop spans 17 amino acids. CDR3 in DNA: TGTGCCAGCAGTTTATGGGGACCGGGGAGGCTCTACAATGAGCAGTTCTTC. Translation gives CASSLWGPGRLYNEQFF.

The chain combines TRBV30 with TRBJ1-6, with TRBD1 identical over 10 bases. Trimming cost V 3 bases and J 9 bases; bases outside gene matches: 5. This CDR3 spans 14 amino acids. Germline assignment: CDR1 GTSNPN and CDR2 SVGIG (reference sequence). DNA for the CDR3: TGTGCCTGGAGACCCGGGACAGGGGTTTCACCCCTCCACTTT. Encoded protein: CAWRPGTGVSPLHF.

This clonotype turned up a few times. This sequence joins TRBV4-3 and TRBJ1-3, with a tentative D call TRBD1 (5 bases). CDR3 size: 15 residues. In germline, CDR1 is LGHNA, CDR2 YSLEER. V was cut by 0 bases and J by 3 bases, with 9 bases left in between. The CDR3 bases are TGCGCCAGCAGCCAAGAATGGACATATGGAAACACCATATATTTT. Its protein is CASSQEWTYGNTIYF.